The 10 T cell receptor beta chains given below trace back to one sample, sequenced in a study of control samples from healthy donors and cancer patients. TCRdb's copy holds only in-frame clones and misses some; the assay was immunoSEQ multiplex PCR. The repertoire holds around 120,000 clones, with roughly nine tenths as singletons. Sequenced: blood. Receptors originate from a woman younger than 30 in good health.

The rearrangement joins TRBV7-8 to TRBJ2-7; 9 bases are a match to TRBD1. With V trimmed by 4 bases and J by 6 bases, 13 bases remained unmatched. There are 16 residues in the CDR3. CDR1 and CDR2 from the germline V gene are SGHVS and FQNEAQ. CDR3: CASSSRDREIQGEQYF. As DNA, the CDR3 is TGTGCCAGCAGCTCAAGGGACAGGGAAATACAGGGCGAGCAGTACTTC. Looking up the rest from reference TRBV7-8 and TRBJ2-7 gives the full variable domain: GAGVSQSPRYKVAKRGQDVALRCDPISGHVSLFWYQQALGQGPEFLTYFQNEAQLDKSGLPSDRFFAERPEGSVSTLKIQRTQQEDSAVYLCASSSRDREIQGEQYFGPGTRLTVT.

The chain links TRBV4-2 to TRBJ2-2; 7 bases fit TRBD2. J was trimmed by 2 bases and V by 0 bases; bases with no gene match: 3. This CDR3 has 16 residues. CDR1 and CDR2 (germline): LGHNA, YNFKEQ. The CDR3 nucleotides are TGTGCCAGCAGCCAAGAAAGCGGGACTAACACCGGGGAGCTGTTTTTT. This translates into CASSQESGTNTGELFF.

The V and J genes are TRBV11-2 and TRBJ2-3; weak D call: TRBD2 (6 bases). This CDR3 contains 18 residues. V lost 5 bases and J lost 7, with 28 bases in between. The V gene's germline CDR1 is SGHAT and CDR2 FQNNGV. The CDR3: CASSPLGIVTGGSHTQYF. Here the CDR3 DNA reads TGTGCCAGCAGCCCACTAGGGATCGTAACTGGGGGGAGCCATACGCAGTATTTT.

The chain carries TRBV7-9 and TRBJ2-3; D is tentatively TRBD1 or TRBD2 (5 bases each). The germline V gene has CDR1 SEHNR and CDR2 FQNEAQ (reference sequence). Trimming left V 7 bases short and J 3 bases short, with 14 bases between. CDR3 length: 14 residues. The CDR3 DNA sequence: TGTGCCAGCACCCCAGGGAGCCCAACAGATACGCAGTATTTT. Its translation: CASTPGSPTDTQYF.

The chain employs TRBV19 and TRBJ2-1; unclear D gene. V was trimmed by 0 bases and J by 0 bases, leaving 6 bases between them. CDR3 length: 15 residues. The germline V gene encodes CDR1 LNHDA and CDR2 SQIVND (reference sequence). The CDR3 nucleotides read TGTGCCAGTAGTATAGACAGGAGCTCCTACAATGAGCAGTTCTTC. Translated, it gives CASSIDRSSYNEQFF.

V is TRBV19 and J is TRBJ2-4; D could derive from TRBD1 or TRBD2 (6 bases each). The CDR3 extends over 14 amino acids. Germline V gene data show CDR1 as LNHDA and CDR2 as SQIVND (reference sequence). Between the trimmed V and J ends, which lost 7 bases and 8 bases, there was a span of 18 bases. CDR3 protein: CASKSRGRGDIQYF. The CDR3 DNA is TGTGCCAGTAAATCGCGGGGCAGGGGAGACATTCAGTACTTC.

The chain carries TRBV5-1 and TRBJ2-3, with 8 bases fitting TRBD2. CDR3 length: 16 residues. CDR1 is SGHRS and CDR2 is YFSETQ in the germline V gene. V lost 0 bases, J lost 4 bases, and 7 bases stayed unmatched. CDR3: CASSLVSGSGSDTQYF. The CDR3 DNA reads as TGCGCCAGCAGCTTGGTGAGCGGGAGTGGGTCAGATACGCAGTATTTT.

The CDR3 loop reads CASSGDRGEKLFF. The CDR3 nucleotides are TGTGCCAGCAGTGGGGACAGGGGTGAAAAACTGTTTTTT. The chain links TRBV12-3 or TRBV12-4 to TRBJ1-4, with 10 bases fitting TRBD1. The CDR3 consists of 13 residues. V was pared by 5 bases and J by 7 bases, with 1 base of the junction left unmatched.

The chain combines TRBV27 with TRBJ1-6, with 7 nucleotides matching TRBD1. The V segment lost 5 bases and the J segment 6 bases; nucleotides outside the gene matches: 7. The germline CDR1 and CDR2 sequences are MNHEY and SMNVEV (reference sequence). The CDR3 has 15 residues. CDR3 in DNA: TGTGCCAGCAGTCTCCGGGACAGCACTAATTCACCCCTCCACTTT. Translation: CASSLRDSTNSPLHF.

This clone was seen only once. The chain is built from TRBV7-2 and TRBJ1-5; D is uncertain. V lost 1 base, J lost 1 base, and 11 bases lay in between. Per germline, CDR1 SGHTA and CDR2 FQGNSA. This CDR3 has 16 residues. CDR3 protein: CASSLGVAASNQPQHF. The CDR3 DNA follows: TGTGCCAGCAGCTTAGGGGTGGCGGCGAGCAATCAGCCCCAGCATTTT.